The TCR beta chain described here comes from a study of beta chain features in type 1 diabetes. Study context: Across all samples, roughly 98,000,000 sorted cells were examined. Study findings and constraints: A possible short-template PCR bias applies equally to patients and controls. Type 1 diabetes patients had moderately but significantly shorter TCRB CDR3s in all four CD4+ subsets.

This clone came up a few times. The target antigen is unknown. CDR3 length equals 14 residues. Per the germline V gene, CDR1 is MDHEN and CDR2 is SYDVKM. J gave up 4 bases and V 7 bases, and 6 bases lay outside the gene matches. Expressed TCRB transcripts were sequenced after all isolated RNA was converted to cDNA. The assay was immunoSEQ multiplex PCR, and TCRdb's table has in-frame clones only and misses some. This sample has around 310,000 clones; 13% occur once, and the top ten carry roughly 0.015%. The chain links TRBV28 to TRBJ2-7, with 11 positions matching TRBD2. This receptor was identified in a woman aged 18-35 years with type 1 diabetes. What was sequenced was naive CD4+ T cells from blood. CDR3 residues: CASTTSGSPYEQYF. The CDR3 bases are TGTGCCAGCACCACTAGCGGGAGCCCTTACGAGCAGTACTTC. Full variable domain (missing parts from reference TRBV28 and TRBJ2-7): DVKVTQSSRYLVKRTGEKVFLECVQDMDHENMFWYRQDPGLGLRLIYFSYDVKMKEKGDIPEGYSVSREKKERFSLILESASTNQTSMYLCASTTSGSPYEQYFGPGTRLTVT.